The 17 T cell receptor beta chains listed next were all sequenced from one sample in a study of shared clonotypes between healthy human individuals. Profiling relied on immunoSEQ multiplex PCR, and the TCRdb table lists in-frame clones only, not all of them. Of 1.4 million or so clones in the sample, 97% to 99% are singletons; the top ten hold 0.36%. Material: naive CD4+ T cells sorted from blood. Subset specified: CD45RA+ positively selected. These receptors were collected from a man aged 30 to 45 in good health.

The rearrangement links TRBV10-3 to TRBJ2-1, with D perhaps TRBD2 (6 bases). Germline values: CDR1 ENHRY, CDR2 SYGVKD. The CDR3 spans 14 residues. V lost 3 bases and J 9 bases, leaving 15 bases between the germline ends. CDR3 loop: CAISDFGAGGEQFF. The CDR3 nucleotides are TGTGCCATCAGTGATTTCGGAGCCGGGGGTGAGCAGTTCTTC.

This chain connects TRBV7-6 to TRBJ2-1, with 12 bases matching TRBD2. There are 15 residues in the CDR3. Germline V lookup: CDR1 SGHVS, CDR2 FNYEAQ. Trimming removed 2 bases from V and 6 bases from J; junction bases left unmatched: 2. CDR3 in amino acids: CASSLMTSGSNEQFF. CDR3 DNA sequence: TGTGCCAGCAGCTTAATGACTAGCGGGAGCAATGAGCAGTTCTTC.

The chain employs TRBV5-1 and TRBJ2-7; possible D gene TRBD2, 6 bases. The CDR3 length is 14 residues. The germline V gene has CDR1 SGHRS and CDR2 YFSETQ. V was pared by 4 bases and J by 4 bases, with 15 bases between. CDR3 sequence (DNA): TGCGCCAGCAGCCCAGGTCTGACTAGTTACGAGCAGTACTTC. This encodes CASSPGLTSYEQYF.

This chain joins TRBV6-5 and TRBJ1-1; a possible D gene is TRBD1 (5 bases). V was clipped by 4 bases and J by 0 bases, with 12 bases between them. The CDR3 contains 15 residues. Germline CDR1 is MNHEY and CDR2 is SVGAGI. CDR3: CASSSFWGLNTEAFF. CDR3 nucleotides: TGTGCCAGCAGTTCCTTTTGGGGGTTGAACACTGAAGCTTTCTTT.

The V gene is TRBV18, the J gene TRBJ2-7; D perhaps matches TRBD2 (6 bases). The CDR3 is 15 residues long. The V and J ends lost 2 bases and 2 bases respectively, with 13 bases between them. Per the germline V gene, CDR1 is KGHSH and CDR2 is LQKENI. The CDR3 DNA reads as TGTGCCAGCTCACCAAGGGGACTCGCAACCTACGAGCAGTACTTC. Translated: CASSPRGLATYEQYF.

On this clone itself: Other DNA sequences in this specimen translate into the identical CDR3. This chain uses TRBV19 with TRBJ2-6; D unresolved. The CDR3 loop spans 13 amino acids. Trimming took 6 bases from V and 0 from J, leaving 3 bases between them. CDR1 and CDR2 (germline): LNHDA, SQIVND (reference sequence). The CDR3: CASRTSGANVLTF. DNA of the CDR3: TGTGCCAGTAGGACCTCTGGGGCCAACGTCCTGACTTTC.

V gene TRBV27 combines with J gene TRBJ2-1, with TRBD2 matching 8 bases. Germline V lookup: CDR1 MNHEY, CDR2 SMNVEV (reference sequence). Trimming took 7 bases from V and 7 from J; bases not matched to a gene: 12. The CDR3 is 15 residues long. The CDR3 DNA is TGTGCCAGCAACCCGGTTGCGGGGGGAGGTAATGAGCAGTTCTTC. Residues: CASNPVAGGGNEQFF.

Written as DNA, the CDR3 is TGTGCCAGCTCACCACTACAGGGTTCCCCTGGGGCCAACGTCCTGACTTTC. Translated: CASSPLQGSPGANVLTF. The rearrangement uses TRBV18 and TRBJ2-6; D is perhaps TRBD1 (6 bases). V lost 1 base and J 2 bases, leaving 12 bases between the germline ends. The germline gives CDR1 KGHSH, CDR2 LQKENI. The CDR3 is made up of 17 amino acids.

This CDR3 reads CASSGFYSNQPQHF. As DNA, the CDR3 is TGTGCCAGCAGCGGATTTTATAGCAATCAGCCCCAGCATTTT. The rearrangement joins TRBV27 to TRBJ1-5; D gene unclear. Germline lookup yields CDR1 MNHEY and CDR2 SMNVEV (reference sequence). Trimming removed 6 bases at V and 0 bases at J, with 9 bases between. The CDR3 extends over 14 amino acids.

V gene TRBV27 combines with J gene TRBJ2-3, with D possibly matching TRBD1 (6 bases). V lost 6 bases, J lost 5 bases, and 15 bases lay in between. Germline V gives CDR1 MNHEY, CDR2 SMNVEV (reference sequence). This CDR3 contains 14 residues. The CDR3 region is CASRRVYREDTQYF. Written as DNA, the CDR3 is TGTGCCAGCAGAAGAGTGTACAGGGAAGATACGCAGTATTTT.

V gene TRBV4-1 combines with J gene TRBJ2-7, with 7 nucleotides matching TRBD1. The CDR3 is made up of 17 amino acids. Germline V gene data show CDR1 as MGHRA and CDR2 as YSYEKL. Trimming took 0 bases from V and 4 from J; bases not matched to a gene: 12. The CDR3 spells CASSQDFRTGQAYEQYF. In nucleotides, the CDR3 is TGCGCCAGCAGCCAAGATTTTAGGACAGGTCAAGCTTACGAGCAGTACTTC.

This clone appeared once. The chain uses TRBV11-2 and TRBJ2-4; D is possibly TRBD2 (6 bases). The V gene's germline CDR1 is SGHAT and CDR2 FQNNGV. This CDR3 is 15 amino acids long. The germline V and J ends were trimmed by 5 bases and 6 bases, with 17 bases remaining between them. CDR3 DNA: TGTGCCAGCAGCAAAATTGGGGGGATTTCAAACATTCAGTACTTC. This translates into CASSKIGGISNIQYF.

The chain couples TRBV18 to TRBJ1-3; weak D call: TRBD1 (5 bases). Germline V gene sequence: CDR1 KGHSH, CDR2 LQKENI. Trimming stripped 5 bases from V and 2 bases from J, with 10 bases between. This CDR3 is built from 14 residues. CDR3 sequence (DNA): TGTGCCAGCTCATCCGGGACCGCTGGAAACACCATATATTTT. It codes for CASSSGTAGNTIYF.

CDR3 sequence: CASSQGHSSYEQYF. CDR3 DNA sequence: TGTGCCAGCAGCCAAGGTCATAGCTCCTACGAGCAGTACTTC. The chain recombines TRBV11-3 with TRBJ2-7; D gene uncertain. Germline assignment: CDR1 SGHNT and CDR2 YENEEA. This CDR3 comprises 14 residues. Trimming stripped 5 bases from V and 0 bases from J, with 11 bases between.

The genes are TRBV7-3 and TRBJ2-1; a weak D match, TRBD2 (6 bases). The CDR3 runs to 15 residues. V lost 5 bases and J lost 2, with 13 bases in between. CDR1 and CDR2 from the germline V gene are SGHTA and FQGTGA. For the CDR3, the DNA is TGTGCCAGCAGCCCGGAGGGTCCTGCCTACAATGAGCAGTTCTTC. Its translation: CASSPEGPAYNEQFF.

The chain joins TRBV18 to TRBJ1-2, with TRBD1 matching over 8 bases. V trimming: 2 bases; J trimming: 8 bases; junction bases outside the gene matches: 7. The CDR3 covers 14 residues. Germline CDR1 KGHSH, CDR2 LQKENI. This chain's CDR3 is CASSPLTGEEGYTF. The CDR3 bases are TGTGCCAGCTCACCATTGACAGGGGAGGAGGGCTACACCTTC.

This sequence joins TRBV28 and TRBJ1-5; possibly TRBD1 for D (5 bases). Trimming took 2 bases from V and 5 from J, leaving 10 bases between them. The CDR3 loop spans 14 amino acids. The germline CDR1 and CDR2 sequences are MDHEN and SYDVKM. Here the CDR3 DNA reads TGTGCCAGCAGTTTAGGGACCCAATATCAGCCCCAGCATTTT. It yields the protein CASSLGTQYQPQHF.